The TCR beta chain described here comes from a study of T cells in localized non-small cell lung cancer. Study conclusions and caveats: In adjacent lung appeared a median around 56 of the top 100 tumor clones.

The assay was immunoSEQ multiplex PCR, and TCRdb's table has in-frame clones only and misses some. The sample consists of tens of thousands of clones, 93% of them appearing once. Regarding this clone: The antigen remains unidentified.

Germline-derived CDR1 and CDR2 are SGHTA and FQGNSA. Trimming at V came to 1 base and at J to 4 bases, leaving 2 bases not matched to a gene. The length of the CDR3 is 14 residues. The specimen was peripheral blood, collected before any cancer treatment. The receptor's source is a female donor at least 60 years old with stage I lung adenocarcinoma. The chain uses TRBV7-2 and TRBJ2-3; 7 bases map to TRBD1. The DNA of the CDR3 is TGTGCCAGCAGCTTAGGGGACAGACCAGATACGCAGTATTTT. Its protein is CASSLGDRPDTQYF.